This record looks at one TCR beta chain sequence and its context. Its antigen remains unidentified. This sample was included in a study of OX40 agonist ivuxolimab in advanced cancers. Study-wide findings and caveats: The authors did not determine the antigen specificity of the expanded peripheral T cells.

The method was immunoSEQ multiplex PCR; TCRdb's version includes in-frame clones alone and lacks a portion of them. The sample carries fewer than 95,000 clones, 91% recorded once. Germline V gene data show CDR1 as MNHNS and CDR2 as SASEGT. This CDR3 has 15 amino acids. Trimming pared 4 bases from V and 4 bases from J, leaving 13 bases between. The receptor comes from an adult with an advanced solid tumor such as melanoma, head and neck, liver or kidney cancer. The chain couples TRBV6-1 to TRBJ2-2; D unclear. Sequenced material: CD4+ or CD8+ T cells sorted from blood, taken in a trial of the OX40 agonist ivuxolimab. The CDR3 loop reads CASSANRAITGELFF. The CDR3 coding sequence is TGTGCCAGCAGTGCCAACCGGGCTATCACCGGGGAGCTGTTTTTT.